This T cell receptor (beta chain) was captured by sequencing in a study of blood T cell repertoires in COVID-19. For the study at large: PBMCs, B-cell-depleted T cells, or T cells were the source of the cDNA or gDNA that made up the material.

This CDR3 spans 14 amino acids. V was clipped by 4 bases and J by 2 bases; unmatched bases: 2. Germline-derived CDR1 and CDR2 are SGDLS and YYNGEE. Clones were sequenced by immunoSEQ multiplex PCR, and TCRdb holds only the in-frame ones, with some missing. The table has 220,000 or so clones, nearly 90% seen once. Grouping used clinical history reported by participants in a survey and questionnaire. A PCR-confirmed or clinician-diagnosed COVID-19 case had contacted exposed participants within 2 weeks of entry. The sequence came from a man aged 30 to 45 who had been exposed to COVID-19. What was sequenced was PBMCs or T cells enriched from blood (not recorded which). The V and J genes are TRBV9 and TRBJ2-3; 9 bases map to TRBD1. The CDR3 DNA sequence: TGTGCCAGCAGCCGGGACAGGGTCACAGATACGCAGTATTTT. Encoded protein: CASSRDRVTDTQYF.